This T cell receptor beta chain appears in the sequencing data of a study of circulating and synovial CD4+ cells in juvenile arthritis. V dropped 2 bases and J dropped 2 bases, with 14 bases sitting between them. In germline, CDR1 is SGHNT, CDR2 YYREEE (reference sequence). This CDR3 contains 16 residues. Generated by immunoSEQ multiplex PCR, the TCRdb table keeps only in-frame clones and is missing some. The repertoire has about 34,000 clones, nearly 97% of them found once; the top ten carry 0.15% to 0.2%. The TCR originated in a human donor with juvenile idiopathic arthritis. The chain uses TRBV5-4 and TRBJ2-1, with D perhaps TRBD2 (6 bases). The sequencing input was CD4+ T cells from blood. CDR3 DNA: TGTGCCAGCAGCTTTTGGTCGTCTAGCGCCTACAATGAGCAGTTCTTC. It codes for CASSFWSSSAYNEQFF.